The source of this TCR beta chain is a study of cytomegalovirus exposure and HLA in healthy donors. Study observations and caveats: TCR beta chains numbering more than 150 were designated cytomegalovirus-associated.

Germline V lookup: CDR1 SGDLS, CDR2 YYNGEE. V lost 3 bases and J lost 3; bases outside the gene matches: 3. There are 14 residues in the CDR3. Use of 60 Vbeta and 13 Jbeta primers characterized the PCR. The table came from immunoSEQ multiplex PCR; TCRdb's copy has only in-frame clones and leaves some out. The sample lists roughly 180,000 clones; roughly 77% were seen once. Only one count was recorded for this clone. The antigen is undetermined. This clonotype was obtained from a woman in her twenties or thirties in good health and CMV-seropositive. The sample comprised PBMCs. The chain recombines TRBV9 with TRBJ2-7; 10 positions agree with TRBD1. CDR3 DNA: TGTGCCAGCAGCGCGGACAGGGGGGACTACGAGCAGTACTTC. Its protein product is CASSADRGDYEQYF.